Below are 17 T cell receptor beta chains sequenced from a single sample in a study of control samples from healthy donors and cancer patients. Profiling relied on immunoSEQ multiplex PCR, and the TCRdb table lists in-frame clones only, not all of them. The data show over 150,000 clones, roughly 95% seen once. Sequenced: blood. The receptors here all came from a woman younger than 45 in good health.

This chain joins TRBV12-3 or TRBV12-4 and TRBJ1-2; D is unclear. Trimming stripped 6 bases from V and 7 bases from J, with 9 bases between. The CDR3 is 11 residues long. CDR3 sequence: CASRTAVGYTF. In DNA form, the CDR3 reads TGTGCCAGCAGGACGGCTGTTGGCTACACCTTC.

The chain links TRBV2 to TRBJ2-7, with 10 bases lining up with TRBD2. The CDR3 sequence is 13 residues long. Germline V gene data show CDR1 as SNHLY and CDR2 as FYNNEI. V lost 8 bases and J lost 1; bases outside the gene matches: 2. The CDR3 loop is CASGLAESYEQYF. The CDR3 DNA reads as TGTGCCAGCGGACTAGCGGAGTCCTACGAGCAGTACTTC.

The chain couples TRBV11-2 to TRBJ2-7; 8 bases fit TRBD1. Germline assignment: CDR1 SGHAT and CDR2 FQNNGV. The CDR3 has 15 amino acids. Trimming cost V 4 bases and J 5 bases; bases outside gene matches: 10. DNA of the CDR3: TGTGCCAGCAGCTCCTACAGGGGGTCAAAACACGAGCAGTACTTC. Its protein is CASSSYRGSKHEQYF.

The rearrangement joins TRBV4-2 to TRBJ1-2, with TRBD1 identical over 7 bases. The CDR3 extends over 15 amino acids. Unmatched junction bases numbered 7, after V lost 1 base and J lost 5 bases. CDR1 is LGHNA and CDR2 is YNFKEQ in the germline V gene. CDR3 DNA sequence: TGTGCCAGCAGCCAAGGGGGGGGACAGACTTATGGCTACACCTTC. Its protein is CASSQGGGQTYGYTF.

V usage is TRBV20-1 and J usage is TRBJ2-3; D may be TRBD1 (5 bases). The CDR3 length is 13 residues. Between the trimmed V and J ends, which lost 3 bases and 4 bases, there was a span of 11 bases. Looked up from germline, CDR1 is DFQATT and CDR2 is SNEGSKA (reference sequence). CDR3 region: CSASGLRADTQYF. DNA of the CDR3: TGCAGTGCTAGTGGTCTCAGGGCAGATACGCAGTATTTT.

The CDR3 coding sequence is TGTGCCAGCAGTTACCTCAATGAGCAGTTCTTC. Translated, it gives CASSYLNEQFF. The chain is built from TRBV6-5 and TRBJ2-1; D gene unclear. The CDR3 length is 11 residues. Between the trimmed V and J ends, which lost 2 bases and 6 bases, there was a span of 2 bases. Germline loops: CDR1 MNHEY, CDR2 SVGAGI.

V and J are TRBV29-1 and TRBJ2-3; D is unclear. In germline, CDR1 is SQVTM, CDR2 ANQGSEA. Trimming cost V 7 bases and J 2 bases, with 10 bases left between them. The CDR3 has 12 residues. CDR3: CSAVWVTDTQYF. DNA for the CDR3: TGCAGCGCCGTATGGGTCACAGATACGCAGTATTTT.

This chain connects TRBV28 to TRBJ2-4, with unresolved D. The CDR3 consists of 14 residues. The germline gives CDR1 MDHEN, CDR2 SYDVKM. V was cut by 5 bases and J by 6 bases, with 14 bases left in between. CDR3 region: CASSPISDLNIQYF. CDR3 nucleotide sequence: TGTGCCAGCAGTCCAATATCGGACCTAAACATTCAGTACTTC.

The genes are TRBV5-1 and TRBJ1-4; TRBD1 matches at 7 bases. CDR3 length: 13 amino acids. With 4 bases clipped from V and 8 bases from J, the junction kept 5 bases outside the gene matches. CDR1 SGHRS and CDR2 YFSETQ come from the germline V gene. Here the CDR3 reads CASSRDSREKLFF. CDR3 nucleotides: TGCGCCAGCAGCCGGGACAGTCGCGAAAAACTGTTTTTT.

The J gene is TRBJ2-3, the V gene TRBV19; D is unclear. Trimming removed 0 bases at V and 2 bases at J, with 6 bases between. CDR1 LNHDA and CDR2 SQIVND come from the germline V gene (reference sequence). This CDR3 contains 14 residues. The CDR3 here is CASSIESNTDTQYF. The CDR3 DNA reads TGTGCCAGTAGTATAGAAAGCAACACAGATACGCAGTATTTT.

The chain carries TRBV7-9 and TRBJ1-2; perhaps TRBD1 as D (6 bases). Germline assignment: CDR1 SEHNR and CDR2 FQNEAQ (reference sequence). The CDR3 is made up of 18 amino acids. Trimming shortened V by 7 bases and J by 1 base, and 25 bases separated the two germline ends. This CDR3 reads CASTSQLPGTPVNYGYTF. CDR3 DNA sequence: TGTGCCAGCACCTCACAGCTCCCAGGGACACCTGTTAACTATGGCTACACCTTC.

CDR3 in amino acids: CASAKDVGEAFF. CDR3 sequence (DNA): TGTGCCAGCGCAAAAGATGTGGGTGAAGCTTTCTTT. The chain carries TRBV6-5 and TRBJ1-1; no clear D. There are 12 residues in the CDR3. The germline gives CDR1 MNHEY, CDR2 SVGAGI. Trimming shortened V by 8 bases and J by 7 bases, and 14 bases separated the two germline ends.

The chain recombines TRBV28 with TRBJ1-3; TRBD1 is a possible D gene (6 bases). There are 16 residues in the CDR3. Germline lookup yields CDR1 MDHEN and CDR2 SYDVKM. V was cut by 6 bases and J by 0 bases, with 15 bases left in between. The CDR3 region has the DNA TGTGCCAGCAGCTCGGGGGGCAGCGACTCTGGAAACACCATATATTTT. Protein: CASSSGGSDSGNTIYF.

The chain links TRBV30 to TRBJ2-7; the match to TRBD2 covers 13 bases. This CDR3 region has 14 residues. Germline-derived CDR1 and CDR2 are GTSNPN and SVGIG (reference sequence). Trimming cost V 5 bases and J 2 bases; bases outside gene matches: 3. The CDR3 DNA is TGTGCCTGGGGACTAGCGGGAGTGCCCTACGAGCAGTACTTC. Translating gives CAWGLAGVPYEQYF.

CDR3: CASSPYLGEQFF. Here the CDR3 DNA reads TGTGCCAGCAGCCCCTACCTGGGGGAGCAGTTCTTC. The chain combines TRBV9 with TRBJ2-1; D is uncertain. CDR1 is SGDLS, CDR2 YYNGEE, per germline. This CDR3 is built from 12 residues. The V end lost 4 bases, the J end lost 10 bases, and 12 bases lay between the germline ends.

The gene calls are TRBV29-1 and TRBJ2-7, with 7 bases that match TRBD1. Germline V lookup: CDR1 SQVTM, CDR2 ANQGSEA. Trimming took 4 bases from V and 0 from J; bases not matched to a gene: 3. This CDR3 region has 13 residues. The CDR3 sequence is CSVVRGPSYEQYF. The CDR3 nucleotides are TGCAGCGTTGTAAGGGGGCCCTCCTACGAGCAGTACTTC.

This chain connects TRBV5-1 to TRBJ1-6; TRBD1 might be the D (6 bases). The length of the CDR3 is 17 residues. CDR1 is SGHRS, CDR2 YFSETQ, per germline. V shed 0 bases and J shed 10 bases, with 20 bases lying between them. In DNA form, the CDR3 reads TGCGCCAGCAGCTTGGGAACAGGGAGTACTTTGGGGTCACCCCTCCACTTT. This sequence encodes CASSLGTGSTLGSPLHF.